This T cell receptor beta chain was sequenced during a study of response to subunit inactivated influenza vaccine. Study conclusions and caveats: A suggestion made by the authors is that each seasonal influenza vaccination recruits few new T cells.

The CDR3 is 17 amino acids. The V segment lost 5 bases and the J segment 8 bases; nucleotides outside the gene matches: 17. Germline CDR1 and CDR2: DFQATT and SNEGSKA (reference sequence). Note on this clonotype: Antigen unknown.

TCRdb used MiXCR to reprocess the RT-PCR reads, holding one entry per CDR3 protein. The sample lists more than 450,000 distinct CDR3 sequences; less than 8% were seen once. This TCR derives from a man aged 50-75 years who received an inactivated influenza vaccine. V gene TRBV20-1 combines with J gene TRBJ2-1; 11 positions match TRBD2. The sequencing used PBMCs from blood, collected roughly 24 months after vaccination. The CDR3 loop is CSAAGLAGRTLWDEQFF. The DNA of the CDR3 is TGCAGTGCTGCTGGACTAGCGGGCCGCACCTTATGGGATGAGCAGTTCTTC.